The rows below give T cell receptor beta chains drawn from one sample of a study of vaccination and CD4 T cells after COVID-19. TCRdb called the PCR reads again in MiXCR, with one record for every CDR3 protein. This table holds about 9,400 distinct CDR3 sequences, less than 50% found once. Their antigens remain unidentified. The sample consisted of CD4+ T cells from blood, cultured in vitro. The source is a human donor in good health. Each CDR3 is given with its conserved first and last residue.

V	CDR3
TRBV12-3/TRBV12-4	CASSLYSTGAGNTIYF
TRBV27	CASSVAGAINTGELFF
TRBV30	CAWRSRDRDPDTQYF
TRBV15	CATSSGGAYNEQFF
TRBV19	CATSGQGGYGYTF
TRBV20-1	CGSGATDTQYF
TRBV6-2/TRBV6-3	CASSYVAGIFGSTEAFF
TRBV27	CASRYRGVSGEQYF
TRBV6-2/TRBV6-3	CASKVASGVKETQYF
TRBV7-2	CASRLDRDRITNTEAFF
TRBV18	CASSFSGPGPGNTIYF
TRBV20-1	CSARVPNSPLHF
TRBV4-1	CASSLLEAESRAFF
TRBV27	CASRPLRSPLHF
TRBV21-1	CASSSEGLAGQTQYF
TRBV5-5	CASSLSGTGVGYTF
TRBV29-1	CSVAGTRTEAFF
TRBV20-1	CSAIRGGTEASF
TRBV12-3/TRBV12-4	CASSLVGSGGANEQFF
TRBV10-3	CAISESRDVAFF
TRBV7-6	CASSLTLGTSGLNEQFF
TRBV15	CATSRESSGDTQYF
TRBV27	CASSPRQGANQPQHF
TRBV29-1	CSVSGGSASSGELFF
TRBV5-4	CASSLAGPDTGELFF
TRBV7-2	CASSLRQGLAGGSTDTQYF
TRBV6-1	CASSSGGLGAFF
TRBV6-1	CASRPGQGTYEQYF
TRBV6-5	CASSYSSFGTSTDTQYF
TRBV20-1	CSASPTTTGGSREQYF
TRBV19	CASSIASSGANVLTF
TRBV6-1	CASSTLSSYNEQFF
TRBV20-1	CSVRGAQETQYF
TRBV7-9	CASSPDRDLYEQYF
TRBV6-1	CASSDNPYEQYF
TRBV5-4	CASSSVGGYPYGYTF
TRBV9	CASSVRATNTEAFF
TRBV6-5	CASSLAGPDTQYF
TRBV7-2	CASSLSGTGGFQPQHF
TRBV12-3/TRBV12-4	CASSPHAPNSPLHF
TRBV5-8	CASSSTGNTEAFF
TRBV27	CASSLGGLGLFNEQYF
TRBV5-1	CASSFGPPSSGNTIYF
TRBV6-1	CASSEQGRSYNEQFF
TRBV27	CASSLVMNTEAFF
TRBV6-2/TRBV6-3	CASSPDRKGAGANVLTF
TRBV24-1	CATSASSGAYNEQFF